This is a list of T cell receptor beta chains from one sample in a study of blood T cell repertoires in COVID-19. Profiled with immunoSEQ multiplex PCR; TCRdb holds only in-frame clones, not every one. The data show under 300,000 clones, with approximately 81% seen just once and less than 3% held by the top ten. The sequenced material came from peripheral blood. The receptors were gathered from a woman aged 55-70 years with active or convalescent COVID-19. CDR3s include the opening cysteine and the closing phenylalanine or tryptophan. The D gene is left open where the match is weak. Clone size, where shown, is once, few, many, or a class for clones that have expanded.

v_gene,j_gene,abundance,d_gene,CDR3aa,CDR3nt
TRBV5-6,TRBJ2-1,-,TRBD1,CASSLQGESYNEQFF,TGTGCCAGCAGCTTGCAGGGGGAATCCTACAATGAGCAGTTCTTC
TRBV19,TRBJ1-6,once,TRBD1,CASSTGQGNSPLHF,TGTGCCAGTAGTACGGGACAGGGTAATTCACCCCTCCACTTT
TRBV30,TRBJ1-6,-,-,CAWRSRDTPMTLHF,TGTGCCTGGAGATCCCGGGACACCCCGATGACCCTCCACTTT
TRBV18,TRBJ1-1,-,TRBD1,CASSPERAGTGMMNTEAFF,TGTGCCAGCTCACCAGAGAGGGCCGGGACAGGAATGATGAACACTGAAGCTTTCTTT
TRBV11-3,TRBJ1-1,-,-,CASSLLLLESTEAFF,TGTGCCAGCAGCTTACTATTGCTCGAGAGCACTGAAGCTTTCTTT
TRBV3-1/TRBV3-2,TRBJ2-5,-,TRBD2,CASSQDSVLAGDQETQYF,TGTGCCAGCAGCCAAGATAGTGTTCTAGCGGGGGACCAAGAGACCCAGTACTTC
TRBV6-5,TRBJ1-1,-,-,CASSHQEMNTEAFF,TGTGCCAGCAGCCACCAGGAAATGAACACTGAAGCTTTCTTT
TRBV10-1,TRBJ2-5,-,TRBD1,CASSEPETGGQETQYF,TGCGCCAGCAGTGAGCCGGAGACAGGGGGCCAAGAGACCCAGTACTTC
TRBV7-8,TRBJ2-1,few,TRBD2,CASSAYYRPVAGGVNNEQFF,TGTGCCAGCAGCGCCTATTATAGGCCCGTCGCGGGGGGGGTTAACAATGAGCAGTTCTTC
TRBV6-5,TRBJ1-3,-,TRBD1,CASSYQPGQIDTIYF,TGTGCCAGCAGTTACCAGCCGGGACAGATAGACACCATATATTTT
TRBV29-1,TRBJ2-7,-,-,CSGSGVGYEQYF,TGCAGCGGGTCAGGGGTAGGCTACGAGCAGTACTTC
TRBV3-1/TRBV3-2,TRBJ1-4,-,TRBD1,CASSQRTGGNEKLFF,TGTGCCAGCAGCCAAAGGACAGGGGGGAATGAAAAACTGTTTTTT
TRBV6-5,TRBJ1-5,-,TRBD1,CASSQGARQPQHF,TGTGCCAGCAGCCAGGGGGCCAGGCAGCCCCAGCATTTT
TRBV21-1,TRBJ1-4,-,-,CASSKTGFTTNEKLFF,TGTGCCAGCAGCAAGACAGGGTTTACAACTAATGAAAAACTGTTTTTT
TRBV19,TRBJ1-5,-,-,CASSSAPAVYQPQHF,TGTGCCAGTAGTTCAGCCCCGGCGGTTTATCAGCCCCAGCATTTT
TRBV3-1/TRBV3-2,TRBJ2-6,-,-,CASSPGQYLSGANVLTF,TGTGCCAGCAGCCCTGGACAGTACCTCTCTGGGGCCAACGTCCTGACTTTC
TRBV28,TRBJ1-6,-,-,CASNPWRGGSYNSPLHF,TGTGCCAGCAACCCGTGGCGGGGCGGGTCCTATAATTCACCCCTCCACTTT
TRBV11-2,TRBJ1-4,few,TRBD1,CASSSGDSTNEKLFF,TGTGCCAGCAGTTCCGGGGACAGCACTAATGAAAAACTGTTTTTT
TRBV6-5,TRBJ2-3,-,TRBD2,CASSYSASGGTDTQYF,TGTGCCAGCAGTTACTCTGCTAGCGGGGGCACAGATACGCAGTATTTT
TRBV14,TRBJ2-3,-,-,CASSQEAGTPPGSQYF,TGTGCCAGCAGCCAAGAAGCTGGTACACCGCCCGGGTCGCAGTATTTT
TRBV7-9,TRBJ2-2,-,TRBD2,CASSSGGLSLRIAGELFF,TGTGCCAGCAGCAGCGGGGGACTCTCCCTCCGGATAGCCGGGGAGCTGTTTTTT
TRBV18,TRBJ2-3,-,-,CASSPPTGSGTDTQYF,TGTGCCAGCTCACCGCCGACGGGATCGGGCACAGATACGCAGTATTTT
TRBV12-3/TRBV12-4,TRBJ1-1,once,-,CASHRARNTEAFF,TGTGCCAGCCACAGGGCGCGGAACACTGAAGCTTTCTTT
TRBV18,TRBJ1-3,-,TRBD1,CASSPRQGAPGNTIYF,TGTGCCAGCTCACCGCGACAGGGGGCGCCGGGAAACACCATATATTTT
TRBV5-8,TRBJ1-1,-,TRBD1,CASSLQGYGTEAFF,TGTGCCAGCAGCTTACAGGGGTATGGCACTGAAGCTTTCTTT
TRBV5-6,TRBJ2-7,-,TRBD1,CASSWDRGDEQYF,TGTGCCAGCAGCTGGGACAGGGGGGACGAGCAGTACTTC
TRBV11-3,TRBJ2-3,-,TRBD1,CASSLGQGSTDTQYF,TGTGCCAGCAGCTTAGGACAGGGTTCGACAGATACGCAGTATTTT
TRBV5-8,TRBJ2-1,-,-,CASTQSGGNEQFF,TGTGCCAGCACCCAGTCGGGTGGCAATGAGCAGTTCTTC
TRBV5-4,TRBJ1-2,-,-,CASSLEAAGYGYTF,TGTGCCAGCAGCTTGGAGGCAGCAGGCTATGGCTACACCTTC
TRBV29-1,TRBJ1-2,-,TRBD1,CSPTMGNGTGNRYGYTF,TGCAGCCCCACAATGGGGAACGGGACAGGAAATCGGTATGGCTACACCTTC
TRBV9,TRBJ1-1,many,-,CASSVGANTEAFF,TGTGCCAGCAGCGTAGGGGCGAACACTGAAGCTTTCTTT
TRBV6-5,TRBJ1-5,-,-,CASKPEQYSNQPQHF,TGTGCCAGCAAACCTGAGCAATATAGCAATCAGCCCCAGCATTTT
TRBV12-1,TRBJ2-7,-,-,CASSFRRTGPTYEQYF,TGTGCCAGCAGCTTTAGGAGGACAGGTCCAACCTACGAGCAGTACTTC
TRBV30,TRBJ2-3,-,TRBD2,CAWSALAGGTDTQYF,TGTGCCTGGAGTGCCTTAGCGGGGGGCACAGATACGCAGTATTTT
TRBV3-1/TRBV3-2,TRBJ2-7,-,TRBD2,CASSLEEGLAGGFYEQYF,TGTGCCAGCAGCCTAGAAGAGGGACTAGCGGGGGGCTTTTACGAGCAGTACTTC
TRBV7-9,TRBJ2-7,-,TRBD1,CASQGQGIYEQYF,TGTGCCAGCCAAGGACAGGGAATATACGAGCAGTACTTC
TRBV7-9,TRBJ1-2,-,-,CASSPSEAGSGYTF,TGTGCCAGCAGCCCCTCAGAGGCAGGGTCCGGCTACACCTTC
TRBV5-1,TRBJ1-2,-,TRBD1,CASTTLQGDYGYTF,TGCGCCAGCACTACATTACAGGGGGACTATGGCTACACCTTC
TRBV12-3/TRBV12-4,TRBJ1-2,-,-,CASRNPGVHGYTF,TGTGCCAGCAGGAACCCAGGGGTTCATGGCTACACCTTC
TRBV6-5,TRBJ1-1,once,-,CASSPRTAEAFF,TGTGCCAGCAGTCCCCGGACAGCCGAAGCTTTCTTT
TRBV6-6,TRBJ2-7,many,-,CASSLTRGYEQYF,TGTGCCAGCAGCCTAACGCGGGGCTACGAGCAGTACTTC
TRBV19,TRBJ1-1,few,-,CASNRRQVNTEAFF,TGTGCCAGTAATCGCCGACAAGTGAACACTGAAGCTTTCTTT
TRBV27,TRBJ1-5,-,-,CASTAAGAARNQPQHF,TGTGCCAGCACTGCCGCGGGGGCGGCACGCAATCAGCCCCAGCATTTT
TRBV4-3,TRBJ2-1,-,TRBD1,CASSRSFGTGLDDEQFF,TGCGCCAGCAGCCGATCCTTCGGGACAGGGTTAGACGATGAGCAGTTCTTC
TRBV19,TRBJ1-5,-,TRBD1,CASSIDRGLGQPQHF,TGTGCCAGTAGTATCGACAGGGGGCTAGGTCAGCCCCAGCATTTT
TRBV10-3,TRBJ1-1,once,-,CAMSETGNTEAFF,TGTGCCATGTCCGAGACAGGGAACACTGAAGCTTTCTTT
TRBV12-3/TRBV12-4,TRBJ1-5,-,-,CASSFSREQPQHF,TGTGCCAGCAGTTTCTCCCGAGAGCAGCCCCAGCATTTT
TRBV9,TRBJ1-3,-,TRBD1,CASRKSLGGAGNTIYF,TGTGCCAGCAGGAAATCCTTAGGGGGCGCTGGAAACACCATATATTTT
TRBV3-1/TRBV3-2,TRBJ2-2,-,TRBD1,CASTGDRVVFF,TGTGCCAGCACCGGGGACAGGGTGGTGTTTTTT
TRBV6-5,TRBJ1-4,-,TRBD1,CASSYSGTGDEKLFF,TGTGCCAGCAGTTACTCGGGGACAGGGGATGAAAAACTGTTTTTT
TRBV6-5,TRBJ1-5,-,-,CASSSGGLSNQPQHF,TGTGCCAGCAGCAGCGGGGGTTTGAGCAATCAGCCCCAGCATTTT
TRBV19,TRBJ1-1,-,-,CASSLISNTEAFF,TGTGCCAGTAGCCTAATCTCGAACACTGAAGCTTTCTTT
TRBV5-6,TRBJ2-3,once,TRBD2,CASSAGLAGAYTQYF,TGTGCCAGCAGCGCCGGACTAGCGGGGGCCTATACGCAGTATTTT
TRBV6-5,TRBJ2-2,-,TRBD1,CATPQGAYGELFF,TGTGCCACCCCACAGGGGGCGTACGGGGAGCTGTTTTTT
TRBV4-1,TRBJ2-1,-,TRBD2,CASSQGSASGSYNEQFF,TGCGCCAGCAGCCAAGGGTCGGCTAGCGGATCCTACAATGAGCAGTTCTTC
TRBV7-9,TRBJ2-5,once,-,CASRDFQETQYF,TGTGCCAGCAGGGACTTTCAAGAGACCCAGTACTTC
TRBV12-3/TRBV12-4,TRBJ2-3,-,-,CASAGSGTDTQYF,TGTGCCAGCGCGGGGTCGGGCACAGATACGCAGTATTTT
TRBV6-5,TRBJ1-2,-,-,CATQRGYGYTF,TGTGCCACCCAGCGGGGCTATGGCTACACCTTC
TRBV7-9,TRBJ2-1,-,-,CASSPSGSNEQFF,TGTGCCAGCAGCCCGTCAGGGTCTAATGAGCAGTTCTTC